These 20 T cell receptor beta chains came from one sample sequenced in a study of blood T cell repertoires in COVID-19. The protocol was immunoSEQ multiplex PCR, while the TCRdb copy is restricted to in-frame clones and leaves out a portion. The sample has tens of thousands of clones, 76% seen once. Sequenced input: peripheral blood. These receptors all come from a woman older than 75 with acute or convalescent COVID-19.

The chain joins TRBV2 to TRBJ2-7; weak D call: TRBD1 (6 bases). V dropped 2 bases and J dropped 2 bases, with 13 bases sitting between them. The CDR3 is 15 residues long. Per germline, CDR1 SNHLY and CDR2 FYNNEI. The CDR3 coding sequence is TGTGCCAGCAGTGAAAGTGTCAGGGGCACCTACGAGCAGTACTTC. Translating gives CASSESVRGTYEQYF.

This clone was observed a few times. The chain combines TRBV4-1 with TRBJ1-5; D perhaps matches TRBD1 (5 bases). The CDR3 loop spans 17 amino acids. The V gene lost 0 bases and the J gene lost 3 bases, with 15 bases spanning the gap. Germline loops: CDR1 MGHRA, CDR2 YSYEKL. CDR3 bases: TGCGCCAGCAGCCAAGATTGGGCCAGGGATGACAATCAGCCCCAGCATTTT. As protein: CASSQDWARDDNQPQHF.

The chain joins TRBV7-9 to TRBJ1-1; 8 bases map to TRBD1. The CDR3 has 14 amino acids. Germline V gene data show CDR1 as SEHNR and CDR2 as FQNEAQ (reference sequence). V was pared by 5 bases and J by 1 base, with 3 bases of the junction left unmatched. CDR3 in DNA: TGTGCCAGCAGCCCCGACAGGGGGAACACTGAAGCTTTCTTT. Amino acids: CASSPDRGNTEAFF.

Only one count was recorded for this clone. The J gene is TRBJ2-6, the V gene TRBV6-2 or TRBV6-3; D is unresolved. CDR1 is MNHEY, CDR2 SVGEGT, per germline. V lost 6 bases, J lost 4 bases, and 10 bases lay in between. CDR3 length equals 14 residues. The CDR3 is CASSLSGGANVLTF. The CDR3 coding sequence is TGTGCCAGCAGCCTTTCCGGGGGGGCCAACGTCCTGACTTTC.

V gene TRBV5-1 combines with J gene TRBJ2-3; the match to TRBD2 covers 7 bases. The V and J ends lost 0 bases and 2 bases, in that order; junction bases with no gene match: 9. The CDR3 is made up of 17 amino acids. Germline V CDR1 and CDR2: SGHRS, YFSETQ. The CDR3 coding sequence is TGCGCCAGCAGCTTGGGGTCTAGCGGAGATATCACAGATACGCAGTATTTT. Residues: CASSLGSSGDITDTQYF. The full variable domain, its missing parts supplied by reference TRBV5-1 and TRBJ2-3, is KAGVTQTPRYLIKTRGQQVTLSCSPISGHRSVSWYQQTPGQGLQFLFEYFSETQRNKGNFPGRFSGRQFSNSRSEMNVSTLELGDSALYLCASSLGSSGDITDTQYFGPGTRLTVL.

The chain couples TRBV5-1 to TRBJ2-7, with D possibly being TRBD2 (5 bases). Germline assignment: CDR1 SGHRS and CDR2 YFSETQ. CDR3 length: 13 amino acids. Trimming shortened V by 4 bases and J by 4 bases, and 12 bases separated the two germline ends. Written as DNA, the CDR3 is TGCGCCAGCAGCCGGACTGGGGATTACGAGCAGTACTTC. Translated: CASSRTGDYEQYF.

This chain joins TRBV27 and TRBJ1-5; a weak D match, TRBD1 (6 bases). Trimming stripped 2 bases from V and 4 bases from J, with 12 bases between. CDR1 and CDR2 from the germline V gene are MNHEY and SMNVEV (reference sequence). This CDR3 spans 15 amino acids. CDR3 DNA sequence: TGTGCCAGCAGTTTAGGAGCAGGGGCTAATCAGCCCCAGCATTTT. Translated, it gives CASSLGAGANQPQHF.

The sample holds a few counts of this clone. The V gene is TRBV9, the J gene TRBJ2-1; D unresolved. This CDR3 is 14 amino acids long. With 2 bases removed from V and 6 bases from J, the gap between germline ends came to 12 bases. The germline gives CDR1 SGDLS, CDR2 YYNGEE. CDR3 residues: CASSVRVYRNEQFF. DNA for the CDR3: TGTGCCAGCAGCGTCCGCGTGTATCGCAATGAGCAGTTCTTC.

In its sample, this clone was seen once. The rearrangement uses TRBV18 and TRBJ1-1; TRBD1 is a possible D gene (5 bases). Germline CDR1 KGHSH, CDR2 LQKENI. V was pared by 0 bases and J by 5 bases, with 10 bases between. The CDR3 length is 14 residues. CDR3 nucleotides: TGTGCCAGCTCACCACCGGGGGGAAGGACTGAAGCTTTCTTT. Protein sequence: CASSPPGGRTEAFF.

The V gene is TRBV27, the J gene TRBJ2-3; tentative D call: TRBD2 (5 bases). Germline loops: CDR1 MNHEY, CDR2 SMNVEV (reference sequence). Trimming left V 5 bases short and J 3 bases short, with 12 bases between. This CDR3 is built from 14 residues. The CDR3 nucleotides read TGTGCCAGCAGTCCCACGAGAGGGACAGATACGCAGTATTTT. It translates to CASSPTRGTDTQYF.

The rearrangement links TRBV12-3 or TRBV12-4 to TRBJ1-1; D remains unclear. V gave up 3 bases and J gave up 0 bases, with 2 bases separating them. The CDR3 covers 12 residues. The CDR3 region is CASSFMNTEAFF. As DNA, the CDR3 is TGTGCCAGCAGTTTTATGAACACTGAAGCTTTCTTT.

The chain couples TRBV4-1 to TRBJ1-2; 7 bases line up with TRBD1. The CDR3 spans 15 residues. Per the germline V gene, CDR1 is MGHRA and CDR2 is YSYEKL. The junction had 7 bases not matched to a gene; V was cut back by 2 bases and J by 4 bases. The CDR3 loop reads CASSQPDRVSYGYTF. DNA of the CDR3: TGCGCCAGCAGCCAACCCGACAGGGTTAGCTATGGCTACACCTTC.

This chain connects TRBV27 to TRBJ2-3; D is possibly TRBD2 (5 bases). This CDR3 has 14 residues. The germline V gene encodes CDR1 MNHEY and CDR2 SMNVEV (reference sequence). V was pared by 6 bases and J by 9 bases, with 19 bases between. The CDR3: CASSRWTQRRTQYF. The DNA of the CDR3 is TGTGCCAGCAGCCGGTGGACCCAGAGGAGGACGCAGTATTTT.

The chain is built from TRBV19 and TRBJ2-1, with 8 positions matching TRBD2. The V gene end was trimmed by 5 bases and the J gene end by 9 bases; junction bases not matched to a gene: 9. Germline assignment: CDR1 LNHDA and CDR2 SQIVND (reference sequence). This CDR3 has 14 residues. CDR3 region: CASSGREEAPEQFF. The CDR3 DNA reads TGTGCCAGTAGTGGGCGGGAGGAGGCTCCTGAGCAGTTCTTC.

The CDR3 DNA is TGTGCCAGCAGTTTGGGGCAGGTTCAGCCCCAGCATTTT. This translates into CASSLGQVQPQHF. The chain uses TRBV6-5 and TRBJ1-5, with a weak D call TRBD1 (5 bases). There are 13 residues in the CDR3. Germline-derived CDR1 and CDR2 are MNHEY and SVGAGI. With 4 bases removed from V and 6 bases from J, the gap between germline ends came to 10 bases.

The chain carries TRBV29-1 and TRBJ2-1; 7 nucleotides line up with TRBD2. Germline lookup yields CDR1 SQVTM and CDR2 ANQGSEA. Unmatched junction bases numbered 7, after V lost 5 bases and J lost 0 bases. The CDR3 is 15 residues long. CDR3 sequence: CSVLSGLSSYNEQFF. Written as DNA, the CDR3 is TGCAGCGTTCTTAGCGGGCTGAGCTCCTACAATGAGCAGTTCTTC.

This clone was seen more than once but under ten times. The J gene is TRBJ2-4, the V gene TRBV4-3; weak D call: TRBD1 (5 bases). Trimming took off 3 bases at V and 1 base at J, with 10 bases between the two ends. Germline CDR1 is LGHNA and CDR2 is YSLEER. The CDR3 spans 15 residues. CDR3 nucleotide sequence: TGCGCCAGCAGCCAGTCCAGGGTGGCCAAAAACATTCAGTACTTC. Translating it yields CASSQSRVAKNIQYF.

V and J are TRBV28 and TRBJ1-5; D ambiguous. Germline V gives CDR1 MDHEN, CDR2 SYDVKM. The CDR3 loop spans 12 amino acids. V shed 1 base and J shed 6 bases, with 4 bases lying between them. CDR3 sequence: CASSLLRQPQHF. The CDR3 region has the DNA TGTGCCAGCAGTTTATTGCGTCAGCCCCAGCATTTT.

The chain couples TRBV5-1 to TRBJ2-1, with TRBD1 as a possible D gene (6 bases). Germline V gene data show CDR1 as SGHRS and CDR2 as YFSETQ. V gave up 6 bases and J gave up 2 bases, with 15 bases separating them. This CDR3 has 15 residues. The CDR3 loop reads CASTPGQTTYNEQFF. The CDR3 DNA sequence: TGCGCCAGCACTCCCGGACAGACCACCTACAATGAGCAGTTCTTC.

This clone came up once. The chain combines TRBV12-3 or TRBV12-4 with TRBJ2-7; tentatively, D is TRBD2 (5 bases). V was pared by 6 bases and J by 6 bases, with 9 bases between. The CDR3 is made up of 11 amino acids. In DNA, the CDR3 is TGTGCCAGCAGCTTACGGGGCGAGCAGTACTTC. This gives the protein CASSLRGEQYF.